This T cell receptor beta chain was sequenced for a study of response to subunit inactivated influenza vaccine. Study-level findings and limits: The authors proposed limited new T cell recruitment per seasonal influenza vaccination.

To note about this clonotype: Its antigen is as yet unknown.

TCRdb itself ran the RT-PCR reads through MiXCR, one entry per CDR3 protein. The sample has about 500,000 distinct CDR3 sequences, 16% seen once. V lost 3 bases to trimming and J lost 2 bases; unmatched junction nucleotides: 7. The germline gives CDR1 DFQATT, CDR2 SNEGSKA (reference sequence). The CDR3 length is 16 residues. The receptor comes from a man between 50 and 69 years old who received an inactivated influenza vaccine. The sequencing here drew on CD4+ T cells sorted from PBMCs, taken around 25 months after vaccination. The chain joins TRBV20-1 to TRBJ2-1; 10 bases match TRBD2. The CDR3 sequence is CSARVAGGRAYNEQFF. In nucleotides, the CDR3 is TGCAGTGCTAGGGTAGCGGGAGGACGAGCCTACAATGAGCAGTTCTTC.